Given below is one TCR beta chain in context. What it recognizes is unknown. One end of the junction fails to match germline, which may point to a read error. TCR beta cDNA libraries had unique molecular identifiers. Once about 0.9 to 11 million T cells were used, 400,000 to 550,000 cDNA molecules resulted. TCRdb recomputed calls from the PCR reads with MiXCR, one row per CDR3 protein. Of fewer than 850,000 distinct CDR3 sequences listed, 25% to 30% are singletons. The germline gives CDR1 MNHEY, CDR2 SVGEGT. The CDR3 is 13 residues long. These data are taken from a study of post-analysis software for immune sequencing data. About the research overall: Recorded disease courses covered relapsing-remitting, secondary progressive and progressive-relapsing multiple sclerosis. Some patients had no subtype annotation.

Study observations and caveats: Significantly lower normalized Chao1 diversity was found in patients with multiple sclerosis relative to controls. Those samples that were prepared in the same batch co-clustered strongly by F measure. The study found TRBV5-6, TRBV5-1 and TRBV20-1 among a handful of TRBV segments more frequent in patients than controls.

The TCR sequence derives from a girl aged 5-17 years with multiple sclerosis. The chain couples TRBV6-2 or TRBV6-3 to TRBJ2-1; TRBD1 might be the D (5 bases). Sequencing was done on a sample of blood. CDR3 sequence: CASRLGPNNEQFF. DNA of the CDR3: TGTGCCAGCAGGCTGGGGCCGAACAATGAACAGTTCTTC.